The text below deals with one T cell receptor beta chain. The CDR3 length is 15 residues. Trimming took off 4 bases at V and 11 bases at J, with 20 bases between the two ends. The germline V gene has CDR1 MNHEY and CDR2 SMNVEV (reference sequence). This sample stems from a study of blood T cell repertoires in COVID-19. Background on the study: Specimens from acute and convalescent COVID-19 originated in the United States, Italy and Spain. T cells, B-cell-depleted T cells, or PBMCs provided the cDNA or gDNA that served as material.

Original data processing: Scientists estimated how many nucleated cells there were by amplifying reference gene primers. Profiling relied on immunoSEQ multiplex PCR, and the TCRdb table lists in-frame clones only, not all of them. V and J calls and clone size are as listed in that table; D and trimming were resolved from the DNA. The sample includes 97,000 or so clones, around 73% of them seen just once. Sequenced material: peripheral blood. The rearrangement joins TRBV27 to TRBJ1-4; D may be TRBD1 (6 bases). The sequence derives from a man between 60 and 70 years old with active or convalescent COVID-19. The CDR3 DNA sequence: TGTGCCAGCAGTTCCTCACGGGGGGCGTTGGGGAAACTGTTTTTT. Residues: CASSSSRGALGKLFF.